This T cell receptor beta chain derives from a study of metastatic and nonmetastatic thyroid tumors. Points from the study as a whole: Compared with benign nodules, malignant thyroid tumors were reported to have significantly higher TCR beta diversity in both blood and tumor.

The CDR3 sequence is 15 residues long. Germline V CDR1 and CDR2: MNHEY, SVGEGT. Trimming took off 7 bases at V and 2 bases at J, with 15 bases between the two ends. TCRdb re-called the PCR reads through MiXCR. The table lists almost 85,000 clones, approximately 12% of them singletons. No treatment of any kind had been given to any patient before thyroid surgery. This clone was seen at least ten times. As yet, its antigen is unknown. V usage is TRBV6-2 or TRBV6-3 and J usage is TRBJ2-1; tentatively, D is TRBD1 (5 bases). This receptor was obtained from a female donor with papillary thyroid cancer or a benign thyroid nodule (not recorded which). Some clones in this sample may be carry-over from other donors' samples. Sequences were obtained from tumor tissue. The CDR3 reads CASIQGPNTYNEQFF. The CDR3 DNA reads as TGTGCCAGCATCCAGGGTCCGAACACCTACAATGAGCAGTTCTTC.